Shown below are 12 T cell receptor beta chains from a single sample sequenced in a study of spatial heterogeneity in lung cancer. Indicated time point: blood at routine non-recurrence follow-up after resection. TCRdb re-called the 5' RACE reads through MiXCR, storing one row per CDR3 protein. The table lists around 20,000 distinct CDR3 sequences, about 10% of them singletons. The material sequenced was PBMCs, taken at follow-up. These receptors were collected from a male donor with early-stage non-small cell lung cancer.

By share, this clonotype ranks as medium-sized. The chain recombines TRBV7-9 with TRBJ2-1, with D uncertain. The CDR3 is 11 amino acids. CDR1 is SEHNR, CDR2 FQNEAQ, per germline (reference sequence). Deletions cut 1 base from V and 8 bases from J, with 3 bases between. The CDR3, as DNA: TGTGCCAGCAGCTTAGGCGATGAGCAGTTCTTC. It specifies CASSLGDEQFF.

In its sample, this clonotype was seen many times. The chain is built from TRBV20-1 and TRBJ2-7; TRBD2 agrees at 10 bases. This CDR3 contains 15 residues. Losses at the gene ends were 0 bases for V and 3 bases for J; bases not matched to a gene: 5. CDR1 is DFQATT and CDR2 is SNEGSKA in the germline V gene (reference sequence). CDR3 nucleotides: TGCAGTGCTAGAGAAGGACTAGCGGACTTCTACGAGCAGTACTTC. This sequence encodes CSAREGLADFYEQYF.

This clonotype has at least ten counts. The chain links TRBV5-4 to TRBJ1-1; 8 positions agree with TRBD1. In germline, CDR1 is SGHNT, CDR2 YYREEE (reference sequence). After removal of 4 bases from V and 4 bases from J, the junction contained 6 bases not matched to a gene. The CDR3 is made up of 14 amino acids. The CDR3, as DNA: TGTGCCAGCAGCCTGACAGGGGCTGGCACTGAAGCTTTCTTT. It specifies CASSLTGAGTEAFF.

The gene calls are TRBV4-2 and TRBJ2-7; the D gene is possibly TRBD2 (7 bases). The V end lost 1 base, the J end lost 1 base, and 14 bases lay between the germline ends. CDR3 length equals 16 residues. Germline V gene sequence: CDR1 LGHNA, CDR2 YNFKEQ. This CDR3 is CASSQAGGHLSYEQYF. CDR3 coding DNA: TGTGCCAGCAGCCAAGCGGGGGGACACTTATCCTACGAGCAGTACTTC.

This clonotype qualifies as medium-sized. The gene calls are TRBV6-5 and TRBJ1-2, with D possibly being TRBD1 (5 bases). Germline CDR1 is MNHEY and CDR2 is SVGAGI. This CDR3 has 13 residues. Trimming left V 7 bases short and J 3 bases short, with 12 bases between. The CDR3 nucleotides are TGTGCCAGCATAGGGACCGGACACTATGGCTACACCTTC. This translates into CASIGTGHYGYTF.

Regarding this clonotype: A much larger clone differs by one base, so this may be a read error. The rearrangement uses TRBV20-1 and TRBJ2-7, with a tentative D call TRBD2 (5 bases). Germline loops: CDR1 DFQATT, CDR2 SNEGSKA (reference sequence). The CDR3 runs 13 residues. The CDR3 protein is CSARTSGSYEQCF. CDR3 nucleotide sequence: TGCAGTGCTAGAACGAGCGGATCATACGAGCAGTGCTTC.

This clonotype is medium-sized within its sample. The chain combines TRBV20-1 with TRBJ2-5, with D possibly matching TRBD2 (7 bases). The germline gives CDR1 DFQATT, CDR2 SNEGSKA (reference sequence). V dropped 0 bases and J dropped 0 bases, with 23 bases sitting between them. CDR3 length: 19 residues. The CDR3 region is CSARDWGGIGQTYQETQYF. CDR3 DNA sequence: TGCAGTGCTAGAGATTGGGGGGGGATAGGACAGACGTACCAAGAGACCCAGTACTTC.

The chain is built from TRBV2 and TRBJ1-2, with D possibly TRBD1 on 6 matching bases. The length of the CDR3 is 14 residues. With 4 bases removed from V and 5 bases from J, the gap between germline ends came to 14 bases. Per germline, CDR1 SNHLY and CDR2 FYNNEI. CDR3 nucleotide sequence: TGTGCCAGCAGTGCGGCCCAGGGGATTTATGGCTACACCTTC. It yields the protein CASSAAQGIYGYTF.

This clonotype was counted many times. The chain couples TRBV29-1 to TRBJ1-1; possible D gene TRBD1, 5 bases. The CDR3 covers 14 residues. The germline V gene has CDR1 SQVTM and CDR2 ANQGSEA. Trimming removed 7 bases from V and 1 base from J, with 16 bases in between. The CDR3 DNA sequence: TGCAGCGCCCAAAGCCGGGGGGGGAACACTGAAGCTTTCTTT. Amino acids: CSAQSRGGNTEAFF.

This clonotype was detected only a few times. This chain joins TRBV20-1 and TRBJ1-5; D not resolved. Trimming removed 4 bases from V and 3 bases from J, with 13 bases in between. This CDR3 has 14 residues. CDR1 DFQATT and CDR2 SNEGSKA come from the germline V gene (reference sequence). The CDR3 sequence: CSATAGPNNQPQHF. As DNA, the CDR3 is TGCAGTGCTACGGCTGGCCCGAACAATCAGCCCCAGCATTTT.

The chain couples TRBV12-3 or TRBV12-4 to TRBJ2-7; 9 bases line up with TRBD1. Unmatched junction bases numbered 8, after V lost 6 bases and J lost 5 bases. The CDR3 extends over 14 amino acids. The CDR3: CASSKNWDRDEQYF. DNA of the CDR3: TGTGCCAGCAGCAAAAACTGGGACAGGGACGAGCAGTACTTC.

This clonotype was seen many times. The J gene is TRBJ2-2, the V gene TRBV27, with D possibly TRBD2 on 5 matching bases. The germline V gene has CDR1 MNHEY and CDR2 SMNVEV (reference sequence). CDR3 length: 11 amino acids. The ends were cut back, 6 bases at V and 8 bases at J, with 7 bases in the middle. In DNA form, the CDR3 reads TGTGCCAGCAGGAGGACTGGGGAGCTGTTTTTT. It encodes CASRRTGELFF.